This T cell receptor (beta chain) was profiled in a study of cytomegalovirus exposure and HLA in healthy donors. A multiplex PCR was run with 60 Vbeta primers and 13 Jbeta primers. Assay: immunoSEQ multiplex PCR; the TCRdb copy retains only in-frame clones and omits some. The data show some 170,000 clones, around four fifths seen once. Trimming shortened V by 4 bases and J by 3 bases, and 10 bases separated the two germline ends. The CDR3 runs 13 residues. Germline lookup yields CDR1 SGHNT and CDR2 YYREEE (reference sequence). General study points: While the bulk of TCR sequences proved rare, some public TCRs turned up in many donors.

Turning to this clone: Its antigen is not identified.

J is TRBJ1-1 and V is TRBV5-4; no reliable D call. The source of this sequence is a woman between 50 and 59 years old in good health and CMV-seronegative. The sample consisted of PBMCs. CDR3 DNA sequence: TGTGCCAGCAGCCCCGACTCCTACACTGAAGCTTTCTTT. It is translated as CASSPDSYTEAFF.